This T cell receptor beta chain came from a study of regulatory T cells in long-lasting Graves disease. With iRepertoire HTBI primers and Arm-PCR of CDR3 regions, TCR beta libraries were built. TCRdb re-called the multiplex PCR reads with MiXCR, one entry per CDR3 protein. The table includes more than 400,000 distinct CDR3 sequences, 16% detected once. In its sample, this clonotype was seen a few times. J gave up 5 bases and V 0 bases, and 9 bases lay outside the gene matches. The CDR3 is made up of 15 amino acids. Germline lookup yields CDR1 DFQATT and CDR2 SNEGSKA (reference sequence). Time point meaning: newly diagnosed GD, antithyroid drugs for less than 3 months. RNA from PBMCs was the source of the TCR library. These data are also associated with another study on T cells in Graves' hyperthyroidism and ophthalmopathy.

The receptor was isolated from a woman aged 25 to 39 with Graves disease. The gene calls are TRBV20-1 and TRBJ2-7; TRBD2 agrees at 8 bases. The material sequenced was peripheral blood mononuclear cells (PBMCs), taken at new diagnosis, from a patient treated with antithyroid drugs. The CDR3 reads CSAREATGGPNEQYF. CDR3 nucleotides: TGCAGTGCTAGAGAGGCAACGGGAGGGCCGAACGAGCAGTACTTC.